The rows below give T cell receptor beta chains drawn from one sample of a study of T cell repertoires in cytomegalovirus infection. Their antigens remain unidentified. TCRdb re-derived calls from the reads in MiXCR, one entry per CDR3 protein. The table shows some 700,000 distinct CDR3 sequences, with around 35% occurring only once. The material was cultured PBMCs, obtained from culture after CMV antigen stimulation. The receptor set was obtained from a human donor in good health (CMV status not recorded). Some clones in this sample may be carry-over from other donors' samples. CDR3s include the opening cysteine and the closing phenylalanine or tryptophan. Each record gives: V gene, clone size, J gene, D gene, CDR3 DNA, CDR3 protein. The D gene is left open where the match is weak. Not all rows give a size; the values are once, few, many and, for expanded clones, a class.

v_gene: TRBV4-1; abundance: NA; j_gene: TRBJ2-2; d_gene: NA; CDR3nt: TGCGCCAGCAGCCATGAAACAGGGAGCGGGGAGCTGTTTTTT; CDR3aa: CASSHETGSGELFF
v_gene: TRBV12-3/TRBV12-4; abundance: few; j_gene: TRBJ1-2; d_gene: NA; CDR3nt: TGTGCCAGCAGTTTCCAAACAGAGAATGGCTACACCTTC; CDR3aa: CASSFQTENGYTF
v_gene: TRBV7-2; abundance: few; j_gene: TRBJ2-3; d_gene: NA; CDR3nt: TGTGCCAGCAGCCAACTGAGTGGGGGGGGGGCAGGAGATACGCAGTATTTT; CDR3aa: CASSQLSGGGAGDTQYF
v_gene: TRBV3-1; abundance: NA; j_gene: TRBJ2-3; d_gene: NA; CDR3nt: TGTGCCAGCAGCCCTCGGGGCGCCCGCACAGATACGCAGTATTTT; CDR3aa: CASSPRGARTDTQYF
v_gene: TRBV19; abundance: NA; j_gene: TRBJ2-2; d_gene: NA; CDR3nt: TGTGCCAGTAGTCCCCTGAAAACTTGGAGAGTATGGACCGGGGAGCTGTTTTTT; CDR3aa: CASSPLKTWRVWTGELFF
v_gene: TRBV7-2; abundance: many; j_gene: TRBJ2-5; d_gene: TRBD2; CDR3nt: TGTGCCAGCAGCCTCTCGGGGGGGCTCGAGACCCAGTACTTC; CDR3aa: CASSLSGGLETQYF
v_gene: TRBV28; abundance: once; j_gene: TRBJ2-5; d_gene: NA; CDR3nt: TGTATTAGTCCGGTGGGGACCCAGTACTTC; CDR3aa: CISPVGTQYF
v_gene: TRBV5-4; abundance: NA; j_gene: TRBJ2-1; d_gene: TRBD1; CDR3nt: TGTGCCAGCAGCTACAGGGACAGGAGCGATGAGCAGTTCTTC; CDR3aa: CASSYRDRSDEQFF
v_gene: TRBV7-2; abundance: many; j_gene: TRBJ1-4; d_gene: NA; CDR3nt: TGTGCCAGCAGCCTGTCAAGGTCTCCTAATGAAAAACTGTTTTTT; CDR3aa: CASSLSRSPNEKLFF
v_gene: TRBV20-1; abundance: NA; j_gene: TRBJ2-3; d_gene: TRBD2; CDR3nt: TGCAGTGCCCAACTAGCGGGAGGGGGTACGCAGTATTTT; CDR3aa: CSAQLAGGGTQYF
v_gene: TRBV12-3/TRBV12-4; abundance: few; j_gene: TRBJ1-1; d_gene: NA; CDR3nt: TGTGCCAGCAGTACTGACCAGAACACTGAAGCTTTCTTT; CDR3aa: CASSTDQNTEAFF
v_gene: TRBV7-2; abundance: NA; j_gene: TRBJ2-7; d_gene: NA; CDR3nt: TGTGCCAGCAGCTATACCGGGCCCAACTACGAGCAGTACTTC; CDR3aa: CASSYTGPNYEQYF
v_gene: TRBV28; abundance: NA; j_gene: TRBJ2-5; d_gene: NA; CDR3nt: TGTGCCAGCAGTTTAAGGGGACAAAACTTCGTCCAAGAGACCCAGTACTTC; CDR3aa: CASSLRGQNFVQETQYF
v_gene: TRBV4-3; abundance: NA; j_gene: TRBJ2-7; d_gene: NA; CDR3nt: TGCGCCAGCAGCCAACAGAGGGACTCCTCCTACGAGCAGTACTTC; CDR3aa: CASSQQRDSSYEQYF
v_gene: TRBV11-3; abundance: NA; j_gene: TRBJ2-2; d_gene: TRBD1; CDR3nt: TGTGCCAGCAGCTTAGGAGGACAGGACACCGGGGAGCTGTTTTTT; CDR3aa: CASSLGGQDTGELFF
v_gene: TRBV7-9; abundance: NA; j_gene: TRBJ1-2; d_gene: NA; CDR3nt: TGTGCCAGCAGCCCCGTCTCTGATACCTTTTATGGCTACACCTTC; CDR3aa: CASSPVSDTFYGYTF
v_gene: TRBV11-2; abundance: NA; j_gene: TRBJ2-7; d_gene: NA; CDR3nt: TGTGCCAGCAACCTGGCAGAGGGGGACGAGCAGTACTTC; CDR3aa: CASNLAEGDEQYF
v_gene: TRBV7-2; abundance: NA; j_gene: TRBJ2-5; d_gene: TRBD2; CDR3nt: TGTGCCAGCAGCTTAGCTTACGCGGGGGTAGAATTGGAGACCCAGTACTTC; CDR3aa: CASSLAYAGVELETQYF
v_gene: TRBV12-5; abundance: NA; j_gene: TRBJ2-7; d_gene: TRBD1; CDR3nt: TGTGACATCGGGATCCCGGGACAGGGGCGCTACGAGCAGTACTTC; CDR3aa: CDIGIPGQGRYEQYF
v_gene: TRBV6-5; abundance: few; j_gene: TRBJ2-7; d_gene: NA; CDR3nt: TGTGCCAGCAGAAGAAGTGGGCACTACGAGCAGTACTTC; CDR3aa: CASRRSGHYEQYF
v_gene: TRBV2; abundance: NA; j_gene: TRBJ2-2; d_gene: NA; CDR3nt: TGTGCCAGCAGTGGTGGGAGTCAGGCGAACACCGGGGAGCTGTTTTTT; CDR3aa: CASSGGSQANTGELFF
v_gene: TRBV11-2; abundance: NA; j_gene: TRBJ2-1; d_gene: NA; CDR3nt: TGTGCCAGCACCATTCGTAGGGTACTTGGACGACGTTCCTACAATGAGCAGTTCTTC; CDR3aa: CASTIRRVLGRRSYNEQFF
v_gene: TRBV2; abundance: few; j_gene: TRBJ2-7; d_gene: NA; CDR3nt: TGTGCCAGCAGGGTCTACGAGCAGTACTTC; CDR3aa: CASRVYEQYF
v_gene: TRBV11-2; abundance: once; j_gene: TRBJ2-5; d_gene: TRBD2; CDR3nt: TGTGCCAGCAGCCCCTCGCCCCGGACTAGCGGGCCACAAGAGACCCAGTACTTC; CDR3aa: CASSPSPRTSGPQETQYF
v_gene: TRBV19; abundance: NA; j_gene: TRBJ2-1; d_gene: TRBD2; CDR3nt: TGTGCCAGTAGTTTGGATGAGCGGGGGGAGCAGTTCTTC; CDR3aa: CASSLDERGEQFF
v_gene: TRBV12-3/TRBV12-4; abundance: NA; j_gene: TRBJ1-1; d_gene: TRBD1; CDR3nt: TGTGCCAGCAGGACGTTCCCGGGACAGGTGAACACTGAAGCTTTCTTT; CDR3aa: CASRTFPGQVNTEAFF
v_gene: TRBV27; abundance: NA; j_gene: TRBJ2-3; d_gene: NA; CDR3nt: TGTGCCAGCAGTCCCCTCAGGGGCGGGAACACAGATACGCAGTATTTT; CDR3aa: CASSPLRGGNTDTQYF
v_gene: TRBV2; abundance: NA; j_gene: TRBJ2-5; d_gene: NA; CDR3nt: TGTGCCAGCAGGGAATCGGATGAGATGAGTATGGAGACCCAGTACTTC; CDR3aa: CASRESDEMSMETQYF
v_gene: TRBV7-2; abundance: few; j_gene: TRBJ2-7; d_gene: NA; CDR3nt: TGTGCCAGCAGCTTAGTGGCTGCGGGTCCTTACGAGCAGTACTTC; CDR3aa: CASSLVAAGPYEQYF
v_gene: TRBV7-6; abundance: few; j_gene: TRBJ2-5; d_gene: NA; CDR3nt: TGTGCCAGCAGCTTAGTTTGGGGCCGGGGAGAGACCCAGTACTTC; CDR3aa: CASSLVWGRGETQYF
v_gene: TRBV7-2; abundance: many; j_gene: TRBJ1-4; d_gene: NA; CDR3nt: TGTGCCAGCAGCCGGGGGGGGTCGGGGATTACTAATGAAAAACTGTTTTTT; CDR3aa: CASSRGGSGITNEKLFF
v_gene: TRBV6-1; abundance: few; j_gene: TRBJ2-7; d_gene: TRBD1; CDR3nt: TGTGCCACCGACGGACAGGTGAGCTCCTACGAGCAGTACTTC; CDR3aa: CATDGQVSSYEQYF
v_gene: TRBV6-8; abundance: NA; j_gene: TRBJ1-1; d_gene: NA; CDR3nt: TGTGCCAGCAGATCCACCGGGACTTCCACTGAAGCTTTCTTT; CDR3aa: CASRSTGTSTEAFF
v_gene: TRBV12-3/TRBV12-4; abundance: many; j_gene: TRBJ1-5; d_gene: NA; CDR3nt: TGTGCCAGCAGTTTGGCAGGGTCGGGCAATCAGCCCCAGCATTTT; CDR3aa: CASSLAGSGNQPQHF
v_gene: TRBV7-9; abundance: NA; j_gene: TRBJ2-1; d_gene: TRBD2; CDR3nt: TGTGCCAGCAGCTTAGTGGGTAGCGGGGCTCTAAGCTCCTACAATGAGCAGTTCTTC; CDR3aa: CASSLVGSGALSSYNEQFF
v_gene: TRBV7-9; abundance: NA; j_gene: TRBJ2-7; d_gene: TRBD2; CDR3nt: TGTGCCAGCAGCCCCGCCGGACTAGCGGGAGACGAGCAGTACTTC; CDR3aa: CASSPAGLAGDEQYF
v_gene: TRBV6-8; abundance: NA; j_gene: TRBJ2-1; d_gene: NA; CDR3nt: TGTGCCAGCTGGGGATTGGCGGGGCACAATGAGCAGTTCTTC; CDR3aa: CASWGLAGHNEQFF
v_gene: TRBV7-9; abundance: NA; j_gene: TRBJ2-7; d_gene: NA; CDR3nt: TGTGCCAGCAGCTTGGACACGGACGGCTCCTACGAGCAGTACTTC; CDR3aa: CASSLDTDGSYEQYF
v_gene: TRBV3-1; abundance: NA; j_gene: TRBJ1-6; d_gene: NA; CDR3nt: TGTGCCAGCAGCCAAGAATACGGGAGCTCCTATAATTCACCCCTCCACTTT; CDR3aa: CASSQEYGSSYNSPLHF
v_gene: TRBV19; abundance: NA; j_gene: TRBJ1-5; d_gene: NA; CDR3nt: TGTGCCAGTAGTATAGGAACTTGGGGTTATAGCAATCAGCCCCAGCATTTT; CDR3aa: CASSIGTWGYSNQPQHF